Listed here are 9 T cell receptor beta chains from one sample, sequenced in a study of shared clonotypes between healthy human individuals. Some clones are missing from TCRdb's copy, which holds only in-frame ones; the method was immunoSEQ multiplex PCR. This table holds roughly 2.1 million clones, 90% to 95% found once. As defined, naive CD8 cells were CD45RO-negative and positively selected for CCR7, with terminally differentiated effector memory CD45RA+ cells excluded. Sequencing input: naive CD8+ T cells from PBMCs. The source is a man aged 18 to 29 in good health. Some clones in this sample may be carry-over from other donors' samples.

The chain links TRBV9 to TRBJ2-1; maybe TRBD2 (5 bases). The CDR3 consists of 14 residues. V dropped 1 base and J dropped 8 bases, with 13 bases sitting between them. From germline, CDR1 is SGDLS and CDR2 YYNGEE. The chain's CDR3 is CASSVSNRGHEQFF. In DNA, the CDR3 is TGTGCCAGCAGCGTATCAAACAGAGGGCATGAGCAGTTCTTC.

In nucleotides, the CDR3 is TGTGCCAGCAGCCCGGGGACTAGCGGACTCGATGAGCAGTTCTTC. Residues: CASSPGTSGLDEQFF. The chain carries TRBV7-3 and TRBJ2-1, with 11 bases aligning to TRBD2. The CDR3 has 15 residues. The V gene end was trimmed by 5 bases and the J gene end by 8 bases; junction bases not matched to a gene: 8. Germline V gives CDR1 SGHTA, CDR2 FQGTGA.

This chain links TRBV5-1 with TRBJ2-7; 10 nucleotides agree with TRBD1. V shed 0 bases and J 5 bases; nucleotides not matched to a gene: 8. Germline CDR1 is SGHRS and CDR2 is YFSETQ. The CDR3 runs 16 residues. CDR3 nucleotides: TGCGCCAGCAGCTTGGCGGGACAGGGGTCAATCCACGAGCAGTACTTC. This translates into CASSLAGQGSIHEQYF.

On this clone: Within the sample, other DNA sequences also encode this same CDR3. The rearrangement links TRBV11-2 to TRBJ2-7; the D is unclear. Trimming took 1 base from V and 4 from J, leaving 5 bases between them. Germline-derived CDR1 and CDR2 are SGHAT and FQNNGV. This CDR3 is 12 amino acids long. The CDR3 sequence: CASSLVWYEQYF. Here the CDR3 DNA reads TGTGCCAGCAGCTTAGTCTGGTACGAGCAGTACTTC.

Note on this clone: One end of the junction is discordant with germline, which a read error may explain. The chain employs TRBV27 and TRBJ2-1; no clear D. The germline V gene has CDR1 MNHEY and CDR2 SMNVEV (reference sequence). This CDR3 contains 13 residues. CDR3 region: CASSLPMYTEQFF. The CDR3 region has the DNA TGTGCCAGCAGTTTACCCATGTACACTGAGCAGTTCTTC.

In regard to this clone: Within the sample, other DNA sequences also encode this same CDR3. This sequence joins TRBV6-5 and TRBJ2-7; no clear D gene. Looked up from germline, CDR1 is MNHEY and CDR2 is SVGAGI. This CDR3 is 13 amino acids long. Trimming left V 0 bases short and J 3 bases short, with 6 bases between. The CDR3 DNA reads as TGTGCCAGCAGTTACTCGGTCGGCTACGAGCAGTACTTC. As protein: CASSYSVGYEQYF.

The chain recombines TRBV12-5 with TRBJ2-7; 8 bases line up with TRBD1. CDR3 size: 21 residues. V lost 2 bases, J lost 3 bases, and 24 bases stayed unmatched. Germline-derived CDR1 and CDR2 are LGHNT and FRNRAP. For the CDR3, the DNA is TGTGCTAGTGGTTTGCCGCCGCCGACAGGGGAGTCCCCCTACCATGACTACGAGCAGTACTTC. Its protein product is CASGLPPPTGESPYHDYEQYF.

This clone was found once. V usage is TRBV4-2 and J usage is TRBJ2-5; 7 bases line up with TRBD2. There are 19 residues in the CDR3. The germline gives CDR1 LGHNA, CDR2 YNFKEQ. Trimming removed 0 bases from V and 1 base from J; junction bases left unmatched: 14. As DNA, the CDR3 is TGTGCCAGCAGCCAAGAAGGTTTTGTTGCGGGAGAGATCCAAGAGACCCAGTACTTC. Amino acids: CASSQEGFVAGEIQETQYF.

V usage is TRBV19 and J usage is TRBJ2-7; TRBD1 or TRBD2 may be the D gene (6 bases each). CDR1 LNHDA and CDR2 SQIVND come from the germline V gene (reference sequence). V was trimmed by 3 bases and J by 5 bases, leaving 20 bases between them. The CDR3 is 16 residues long. CDR3 sequence reads: CASSMNAGGVKNEQYF. As DNA, the CDR3 is TGTGCCAGTAGTATGAACGCCGGGGGCGTGAAGAACGAGCAGTACTTC.